The following is a TCR beta chain sequence with its context. The target antigen is unknown. The data were obtained in a study of graft-versus-host responses after intestinal transplantation. General observations from the study: Individuals carrying graft-donor T cell macrochimerism showed high graft-versus-host to host-versus-graft clonal ratios in allografts. With peak circulating GvH clone levels came an association with early post-transplant HvG declines.

The repertoire was sequenced with immunoSEQ multiplex PCR; TCRdb's copy has only in-frame clones and lacks some. This table has about 120,000 clones, around 96% appearing once. V lost 0 bases, J lost 5 bases, and 8 bases stayed unmatched. Germline V gives CDR1 LGHNA, CDR2 YSLEER. The length of the CDR3 is 17 residues. This TCR was recovered from a human donor who received an intestinal transplant. The sequencing used unstimulated CD8+ T cells sorted from spleen or lymph node cells, collected before intestinal transplant. The chain uses TRBV4-3 and TRBJ2-1; 9 nucleotides agree with TRBD2. The CDR3 DNA reads as TGCGCCAGCAGCCAAGACCCCCCGGCGGGAGGGAACAATGAGCAGTTCTTC. It is translated as CASSQDPPAGGNNEQFF.